This T cell receptor beta chain was sequenced for a study of T-cell reconstitution after alpha-beta-depleted transplantation in children. CDR1 is SQVTM, CDR2 ANQGSEA, per germline. CDR3 length: 11 residues. V lost 4 bases and J lost 4, with 7 bases in between. TCRbeta library preparation incorporated unique molecular identifiers. TCRdb passed the PCR reads through MiXCR, listing each CDR3 protein once. Among a few hundred thousand distinct CDR3 sequences, about 25% were seen once, and the ten largest hold about 2.6%. This TCR was recovered from a girl between 2 and 10 years old with Fanconi anemia, due to receive a stem cell transplant. This chain links TRBV29-1 with TRBJ1-1; possibly TRBD1 for D (5 bases). The sequenced sample was PBMCs, obtained before TCRalphabeta/CD19-depleted stem cell transplant. CDR3 sequence reads: CSVVRVTEAFF. In DNA form, the CDR3 reads TGCAGCGTTGTCAGGGTCACTGAAGCTTTCTTT. Drawing the rest from reference TRBV29-1 and TRBJ1-1, the complete variable domain is SAVISQKPSRDICQRGTSLTIQCQVDSQVTMMFWYRQQPGQSLTLIATANQGSEATYESGFVIDKFPISRPNLTFSTLTVSNMSPEDSSIYLCSVVRVTEAFFGQGTRLTVV.